The 27 T cell receptor beta chains listed next were all sequenced from one sample in a study of cytomegalovirus exposure and HLA in healthy donors. The PCR used 60 Vbeta and 13 Jbeta primers. Clones were read by immunoSEQ multiplex PCR, and TCRdb kept only the in-frame ones, dropping some. The top ten clones hold about 4.5% of a sample with 90,000 to 95,000 clones, just under 80% of them seen once. Input material: PBMCs. The receptors derive from a male donor in good health and CMV-seropositive.

The table lists this clone with a few counts. The chain employs TRBV27 and TRBJ2-7, with 7 bases aligning to TRBD2. CDR3 size: 14 residues. Germline lookup yields CDR1 MNHEY and CDR2 SMNVEV (reference sequence). V lost 5 bases and J lost 6; bases outside the gene matches: 10. The CDR3 DNA reads TGTGCCAGCAGTGCCTCAGGAGCGGGGATCGAGCAGTACTTC. It codes for CASSASGAGIEQYF.

J is TRBJ1-4 and V is TRBV5-8; D may be TRBD1 (5 bases). The CDR3 consists of 15 residues. Germline assignment: CDR1 SGHTS and CDR2 YDEGEE. Trimming removed 7 bases at V and 0 bases at J, with 13 bases between. The DNA for the CDR3 is TGTGCCAGCGGCGGGACGCCTTCAACTAATGAAAAACTGTTTTTT. The encoded protein is CASGGTPSTNEKLFF. Filled out from reference TRBV5-8 and TRBJ1-4, the complete variable domain reads EAGVTQSPTHLIKTRGQQATLRCSPISGHTSVYWYQQALGLGLQFLLWYDEGEERNRGNFPPRFSGRQFPNYSSELNVNALELEDSALYLCASGGTPSTNEKLFFGSGTQLSVL.

The chain couples TRBV6-6 to TRBJ2-7, with 12 positions matching TRBD2. The germline V gene encodes CDR1 MNHNY and CDR2 SVGAGI (reference sequence). The V segment lost 2 bases and the J segment 1 base; nucleotides outside the gene matches: 3. The CDR3 totals 16 residues. The CDR3 is CASSYRTSGTSYEQYF. CDR3 coding DNA: TGTGCCAGCAGTTACAGGACTAGCGGGACGTCCTACGAGCAGTACTTC.

This chain links TRBV11-3 with TRBJ2-1; 15 nucleotides agree with TRBD2. The CDR3 covers 16 residues. After removal of 5 bases from V and 6 bases from J, the junction contained 5 bases not matched to a gene. From germline, CDR1 is SGHNT and CDR2 YENEEA. The CDR3 sequence: CASSPRTSGRANEQFF. The CDR3 DNA sequence: TGTGCCAGCAGCCCGCGGACTAGCGGGAGGGCCAATGAGCAGTTCTTC. Complete variable domain (other parts from reference TRBV11-3 and TRBJ2-1): EAGVVQSPRYKIIEKKQPVAFWCNPISGHNTLYWYLQNLGQGPELLIRYENEEAVDDSQLPKDRFSAERLKGVDSTLKIQPAELGDSAVYLCASSPRTSGRANEQFFGPGTRLTVL.

The chain has TRBV30 and TRBJ2-7; 8 nucleotides match TRBD1. With V trimmed by 0 bases and J by 3 bases, 7 bases remained unmatched. There are 15 residues in the CDR3. Germline V gene lookup returns CDR1 GTSNPN and CDR2 SVGIG (reference sequence). CDR3 in DNA: TGTGCCTGGAGTGTTGGACAGGGTCCCCACTACGAGCAGTACTTC. Translated: CAWSVGQGPHYEQYF.

The chain has TRBV19 and TRBJ1-1, with 10 nucleotides matching TRBD1. The ends lost 6 bases at V and 0 bases at J; junction bases unmatched: 7. CDR1 and CDR2 (germline): LNHDA, SQIVND (reference sequence). The CDR3 has 16 amino acids. The CDR3: CASRTGTGALNTEAFF. The CDR3 DNA follows: TGTGCCAGTAGAACCGGGACAGGGGCCCTGAACACTGAAGCTTTCTTT. The full variable domain, its missing parts supplied by reference TRBV19 and TRBJ1-1, is DGGITQSPKYLFRKEGQNVTLSCEQNLNHDAMYWYRQDPGQGLRLIYYSQIVNDFQKGDIAEGYSVSREKKESFPLTVTSAQKNPTAFYLCASRTGTGALNTEAFFGQGTRLTVV.

V gene TRBV28 combines with J gene TRBJ2-7; 9 positions match TRBD2. The length of the CDR3 is 17 residues. Trimming took 2 bases from V and 6 from J; bases not matched to a gene: 14. Germline lookup yields CDR1 MDHEN and CDR2 SYDVKM. The chain's CDR3 is CASSLLALGTSPGEQYF. CDR3 nucleotides: TGTGCCAGCAGTTTACTTGCACTTGGGACTAGCCCGGGCGAGCAGTACTTC.

This clone was detected a few times. At one of its ends the junction is not consistent with the germline gene, which may arise from a read error. The chain joins TRBV28 to TRBJ2-7, with 8 bases identical to TRBD1. The CDR3 is 14 amino acids. Germline V lookup: CDR1 MDHEN, CDR2 SYDVKM. The CDR3 protein is CASTEGQASYEQCF. As DNA, the CDR3 is TGTGCCAGCACCGAGGGACAGGCGAGCTACGAGCAGTGCTTC.

J is TRBJ1-1 and V is TRBV9, with no clear D. The CDR3 spans 15 residues. Germline V gene data show CDR1 as SGDLS and CDR2 as YYNGEE. With 2 bases removed from V and 1 base from J, the gap between germline ends came to 12 bases. Here the CDR3 reads CASSVPRGSNTEAFF. CDR3 DNA: TGTGCCAGCAGCGTCCCCAGAGGGTCGAACACTGAAGCTTTCTTT.

The chain uses TRBV5-4 and TRBJ1-6; TRBD1 agrees at 7 bases. The CDR3 has 15 residues. CDR1 is SGHNT, CDR2 YYREEE, per germline (reference sequence). V gave up 4 bases and J gave up 7 bases; unmatched junction bases: 8. In DNA form, the CDR3 reads TGTGCCAGCAGCCCTAAGGACAGGTTGAATTCACCCCTCCACTTT. Protein product: CASSPKDRLNSPLHF.

This sequence joins TRBV27 and TRBJ2-7; 10 bases align to TRBD2. The CDR3 is made up of 14 amino acids. J gave up 4 bases and V 5 bases, and 5 bases lay outside the gene matches. Germline CDR1 is MNHEY and CDR2 is SMNVEV (reference sequence). The CDR3 sequence is CASSPGTSVYEQYF. CDR3 DNA: TGTGCCAGCAGTCCGGGGACTAGCGTTTACGAGCAGTACTTC.

The V call is TRBV4-1, the J call TRBJ2-5, with D unresolved. The CDR3 has 15 residues. V was pared by 1 base and J by 1 base, with 10 bases between. Germline loops: CDR1 MGHRA, CDR2 YSYEKL. Here the CDR3 reads CASSQVFPIQETQYF. CDR3 nucleotides: TGCGCCAGCAGCCAAGTATTTCCTATCCAAGAGACCCAGTACTTC.

The chain combines TRBV7-2 with TRBJ1-3; D call uncertain. Germline-derived CDR1 and CDR2 are SGHTA and FQGNSA. V dropped 1 base and J dropped 0 bases, with 16 bases sitting between them. The CDR3 runs to 18 residues. CDR3 nucleotide sequence: TGTGCCAGCAGCTTAGGGCCCCATACGGGGAGCTCTGGAAACACCATATATTTT. Translating it yields CASSLGPHTGSSGNTIYF.

The V gene is TRBV11-2, the J gene TRBJ1-1; 8 nucleotides line up with TRBD1. This CDR3 has 14 residues. The V segment lost 6 bases and the J segment 0 bases; nucleotides outside the gene matches: 3. The germline V gene has CDR1 SGHAT and CDR2 FQNNGV. The CDR3 here is CASRKDRVNTEAFF. The CDR3 nucleotides read TGTGCCAGCAGGAAGGACAGGGTGAACACTGAAGCTTTCTTT. The whole variable domain, remainder taken from reference TRBV11-2 and TRBJ1-1, is EAGVAQSPRYKIIEKRQSVAFWCNPISGHATLYWYQQILGQGPKLLIQFQNNGVVDDSQLPKDRFSAERLKGVDSTLKIQPAKLEDSAVYLCASRKDRVNTEAFFGQGTRLTVV.

J is TRBJ2-1 and V is TRBV7-9; maybe TRBD2 (5 bases). The CDR3 extends over 16 amino acids. Germline loops: CDR1 SEHNR, CDR2 FQNEAQ (reference sequence). Trimming took 5 bases from V and 0 from J, leaving 14 bases between them. CDR3 DNA: TGTGCCAGCAGCGGACTCAACCCCGGCTCCTACAATGAGCAGTTCTTC. Translated: CASSGLNPGSYNEQFF.

This clone was observed once. The chain joins TRBV25-1 to TRBJ1-4; D gene ambiguous. The V end lost 3 bases, the J end lost 10 bases, and 6 bases lay between the germline ends. There are 11 residues in the CDR3. Germline lookup yields CDR1 MGHDK and CDR2 SYGVNS. The CDR3, as DNA: TGTGCCAGCAGTGATCTCGGAAAACTGTTTTTT. This translates into CASSDLGKLFF.

CDR3 in amino acids: CASSLRAGRNYGYTF. CDR3 DNA sequence: TGTGCCAGCAGTTTAAGGGCAGGGAGGAACTATGGCTACACCTTC. V usage is TRBV28 and J usage is TRBJ1-2, with TRBD1 as a possible D gene (5 bases). The V end lost 2 bases, the J end lost 2 bases, and 12 bases lay between the germline ends. The germline CDR1 and CDR2 sequences are MDHEN and SYDVKM. This CDR3 is built from 15 residues.

This clone was seen a few times. The rearrangement links TRBV18 to TRBJ1-2, with TRBD1 as a possible D gene (5 bases). Per the germline V gene, CDR1 is KGHSH and CDR2 is LQKENI. The CDR3 is made up of 13 amino acids. V lost 2 bases, J lost 3 bases, and 7 bases lay in between. In DNA, the CDR3 is TGTGCCAGCTCACCAAGCAGGGACTATGGCTACACCTTC. The encoded protein is CASSPSRDYGYTF.

This clone was recorded only once. The chain joins TRBV4-1 to TRBJ2-3; TRBD1 matches 8 bases. V lost 8 bases and J lost 5; bases outside the gene matches: 12. Germline V CDR1 and CDR2: MGHRA, YSYEKL. The CDR3 totals 15 residues. This chain's CDR3 is CASGSGQGALDTQYF. The CDR3, as DNA: TGCGCCAGCGGTTCCGGACAGGGAGCGTTAGATACGCAGTATTTT.

The chain carries TRBV30 and TRBJ2-5, with 12 bases lining up with TRBD1. The CDR3 runs to 15 residues. Trimming removed 4 bases from V and 3 bases from J; junction bases left unmatched: 6. Germline lookup yields CDR1 GTSNPN and CDR2 SVGIG (reference sequence). The CDR3 spells CAWKPGTGGEETQYF. The CDR3 region has the DNA TGTGCCTGGAAACCCGGGACAGGGGGCGAAGAGACCCAGTACTTC.

This chain joins TRBV6-5 and TRBJ2-6; TRBD1 might be the D (5 bases). This CDR3 spans 16 amino acids. Germline CDR1 and CDR2: MNHEY and SVGAGI. Deletions cut 2 bases from V and 1 base from J, with 9 bases between. CDR3 sequence (DNA): TGTGCCAGCAGTTACGGCAGGGCTTCTGGGGCCAACGTCCTGACTTTC. This gives the protein CASSYGRASGANVLTF.

This clone has more than one count but fewer than ten. DNA for the CDR3: TGTGCCAGCAGTTTCTTAGTCGGCGAGCAGTACTTC. It is translated as CASSFLVGEQYF. This rearrangement joins TRBV2 to TRBJ2-7; D is unclear. CDR1 and CDR2 from the germline V gene are SNHLY and FYNNEI. Between the trimmed V and J ends, which lost 5 bases and 6 bases, there was a span of 11 bases. The CDR3 contains 12 residues. Supplemented by reference TRBV2 and TRBJ2-7, the full variable domain reads EPEVTQTPSHQVTQMGQEVILRCVPISNHLYFYWYRQILGQKVEFLVSFYNNEISEKSEIFDDQFSVERPDGSNFTLKIRSTKLEDSAMYFCASSFLVGEQYFGPGTRLTVT.

The chain recombines TRBV4-1 with TRBJ2-7, with 8 bases fitting TRBD1. The CDR3 is made up of 18 amino acids. After removal of 3 bases from V and 4 bases from J, the junction contained 17 bases not matched to a gene. The germline gives CDR1 MGHRA, CDR2 YSYEKL. This chain's CDR3 is CASSHLKGPGTGEYEQYF. CDR3 nucleotide sequence: TGCGCCAGCAGCCACCTAAAAGGGCCCGGGACAGGTGAATACGAGCAGTACTTC.

Remarks on this clone: Within the sample, other DNA sequences also encode this same CDR3. The chain employs TRBV5-1 and TRBJ2-1, with 8 bases matching TRBD2. The V segment lost 4 bases and the J segment 3 bases; nucleotides outside the gene matches: 3. This CDR3 is 14 amino acids long. The germline V gene encodes CDR1 SGHRS and CDR2 YFSETQ. The CDR3 spells CASSPSGGYNEQFF. The CDR3, as DNA: TGCGCCAGCAGCCCGAGCGGGGGCTACAATGAGCAGTTCTTC. The full variable domain, its missing parts supplied by reference TRBV5-1 and TRBJ2-1, is KAGVTQTPRYLIKTRGQQVTLSCSPISGHRSVSWYQQTPGQGLQFLFEYFSETQRNKGNFPGRFSGRQFSNSRSEMNVSTLELGDSALYLCASSPSGGYNEQFFGPGTRLTVL.

This clone has just a few counts. The J gene is TRBJ1-5, the V gene TRBV10-2; 8 nucleotides agree with TRBD1. Germline loops: CDR1 WSHSY, CDR2 SAAADI. The ends lost 6 bases at V and 7 bases at J; junction bases unmatched: 11. The CDR3 covers 15 residues. The CDR3 here is CASRGTGGGGQPQHF. The CDR3 DNA follows: TGCGCCAGCAGGGGGACAGGAGGAGGTGGACAGCCCCAGCATTTT.

This clone was found once. V and J are TRBV28 and TRBJ1-5; D remains unclear. This CDR3 is built from 14 residues. Germline V CDR1 and CDR2: MDHEN, SYDVKM. Trimming cost V 1 base and J 3 bases, with 7 bases left between them. The CDR3 protein is CASSLSRDNQPQHF. Written as DNA, the CDR3 is TGTGCCAGCAGTTTATCCCGAGACAATCAGCCCCAGCATTTT.

This clone was recorded once. The chain combines TRBV28 with TRBJ2-3; TRBD2 matches at 7 bases. This CDR3 has 15 residues. Germline CDR1 and CDR2: MDHEN and SYDVKM. Losses at the gene ends were 2 bases for V and 3 bases for J; bases not matched to a gene: 5. The CDR3 spells CASSLPAGMTDTQYF. The CDR3 DNA is TGTGCCAGCAGTTTACCAGCGGGGATGACAGATACGCAGTATTTT.